Below, 10 T cell receptor beta chains from the same sample are listed, as sequenced in a study of blood T cell repertoires in COVID-19. Assay used: immunoSEQ multiplex PCR; TCRdb lists only in-frame clones, some missing. Of 200,000 to 250,000 clones listed, 86% are singletons. The sequencing input was peripheral blood. The origin of the receptors is a man at least 80 years old with acute or convalescent COVID-19.

The chain is built from TRBV5-4 and TRBJ2-1, with a tentative D call TRBD2 (5 bases). This CDR3 contains 12 residues. V was trimmed by 3 bases and J by 10 bases, leaving 11 bases between them. Germline assignment: CDR1 SGHNT and CDR2 YYREEE (reference sequence). Written as DNA, the CDR3 is TGTGCCAGCAGCTCCCCCCGACTAGAGCAGTTCTTC. This gives the protein CASSSPRLEQFF. Together with reference TRBV5-4 and TRBJ2-1, the CDR3 gives the full variable domain: ETGVTQSPTHLIKTRGQQVTLRCSSQSGHNTVSWYQQALGQGPQFIFQYYREEENGRGNFPPRFSGLQFPNYSSELNVNALELDDSALYLCASSSPRLEQFFGPGTRLTVL.

The DNA of the CDR3 is TGCGCCAGCAGCCAAGAAGGGGCTAGAACCTACAATGAGCAGTTCTTC. It codes for CASSQEGARTYNEQFF. This rearrangement joins TRBV4-1 to TRBJ2-1, with a weak D call TRBD1 (5 bases). This CDR3 has 16 residues. The germline V gene has CDR1 MGHRA and CDR2 YSYEKL. The V gene lost 0 bases and the J gene lost 2 bases, with 11 bases spanning the gap.

The V and J genes are TRBV3-1 (or the pseudogene TRBV3-2) and TRBJ1-6, with D possibly being TRBD1 (5 bases). The CDR3 has 14 residues. V was pared by 1 base and J by 10 bases, with 11 bases between. Germline V lookup: CDR1 LGHDT, CDR2 YNNKEL (reference sequence). The CDR3 loop is CASSQGGAGSPLHF. The CDR3 nucleotides read TGTGCCAGCAGCCAAGGTGGGGCAGGGTCACCCCTCCACTTT.

Worth noting for this clone: The junction shows a germline mismatch at one end, possibly a read error. The chain couples TRBV29-1 to TRBJ1-1; D not certain. Germline CDR1 reads SQVTM; CDR2 reads ANQGSEA. The CDR3 has 13 amino acids. The CDR3 DNA reads TGCAGCGTTGAAAGGAGGACGGGCTCTGAGGCTTTCTTT. As protein: CSVERRTGSEAFF.

The chain recombines TRBV6-6 with TRBJ1-5; a weak D match, TRBD1 (6 bases). Between the trimmed V and J ends, which lost 7 bases and 0 bases, there was a span of 13 bases. Germline values: CDR1 MNHNY, CDR2 SVGAGI (reference sequence). This CDR3 has 15 residues. CDR3 in DNA: TGTGCCAGCATCCTCGGACAGCCTAGCAATCAGCCCCAGCATTTT. Its translation is CASILGQPSNQPQHF.

The chain carries TRBV6-6 and TRBJ2-3, with D possibly matching TRBD1 (7 bases). Looked up from germline, CDR1 is MNHNY and CDR2 is SVGAGI (reference sequence). The V end was cut by 6 bases, the J end by 1 base, with 17 bases between. The CDR3 is 16 amino acids. The CDR3 DNA follows: TGTGCCAGCAGCACCTGGACAGGAGGGCGCACAGATACGCAGTATTTT. Translating it yields CASSTWTGGRTDTQYF.

The chain employs TRBV6-6 and TRBJ2-2, with a weak D call TRBD1 (6 bases). The CDR3 has 14 amino acids. The V end lost 2 bases, the J end lost 5 bases, and 9 bases lay between the germline ends. Looked up from germline, CDR1 is MNHNY and CDR2 is SVGAGI (reference sequence). CDR3 residues: CASSYDRSTGELFF. CDR3 nucleotide sequence: TGTGCCAGCAGTTACGACAGGTCGACCGGGGAGCTGTTTTTT.

This clone is a singleton in its sample. The rearrangement uses TRBV3-1 (or the pseudogene TRBV3-2) and TRBJ1-2; 8 bases agree with TRBD1. The CDR3 extends over 13 amino acids. Germline values: CDR1 LGHDT, CDR2 YNNKEL (reference sequence). After removal of 1 base from V and 7 bases from J, the junction contained 2 bases not matched to a gene. CDR3 protein: CASSQAGGSGYTF. CDR3 in DNA: TGTGCCAGCAGCCAAGCAGGGGGCTCTGGCTACACCTTC.

The chain links TRBV2 to TRBJ2-2; 13 bases line up with TRBD2. Germline V gives CDR1 SNHLY, CDR2 FYNNEI. The J segment lost 2 bases and the V segment lost 5 bases, leaving 2 bases of the junction unmatched. The CDR3 sequence is 16 residues long. CDR3 protein: CASSRLAGGNTGELFF. The CDR3 DNA sequence: TGTGCCAGCAGTCGACTAGCGGGGGGCAACACCGGGGAGCTGTTTTTT.

The rearrangement links TRBV4-2 to TRBJ1-3, with D unresolved. CDR1 and CDR2 from the germline V gene are LGHNA and YNFKEQ. Trimming removed 0 bases from V and 2 bases from J, with 14 bases in between. CDR3 size: 17 residues. Here the CDR3 DNA reads TGTGCCAGCAGCCAAGAATCCACCTTGGGCCCTGGAAACACCATATATTTT. Protein product: CASSQESTLGPGNTIYF.